Shown below are 13 T cell receptor beta chains from a single sample sequenced in a study of shared clonotypes between healthy human individuals. Here immunoSEQ multiplex PCR was the method, and the copy in TCRdb shows in-frame clones only, minus some. This sample has 650,000 to 800,000 clones, with 72% found just once. Specimen: memory CD4+ T cells sorted from blood. Subset described: CD45RA-negative fraction. The receptors were gathered from a woman in her thirties in good health.

This clone has just a few counts. The V and J genes are TRBV11-1 and TRBJ1-2; D perhaps matches TRBD1 (5 bases). The CDR3 spans 15 residues. Per the germline V gene, CDR1 is SGHAT and CDR2 is FQDESV (reference sequence). V was pared by 2 bases and J by 0 bases, with 10 bases between. CDR3 amino acids: CASSLYQGPNYGYTF. As DNA, the CDR3 is TGTGCCAGCAGCTTATACCAGGGTCCTAACTATGGCTACACCTTC.

The V and J genes are TRBV18 and TRBJ1-2; the D is unclear. This CDR3 has 16 amino acids. Trimming removed 4 bases from V and 1 base from J, with 16 bases in between. Germline V lookup: CDR1 KGHSH, CDR2 LQKENI. CDR3 region: CASSRERIRHNYGYTF. The CDR3 DNA is TGTGCCAGCTCACGGGAGCGAATCAGACATAACTATGGCTACACCTTC.

CDR3 region: CASSRRSGVYEQYF. In DNA form, the CDR3 reads TGTGCCAGTAGCAGGAGGTCAGGGGTTTACGAGCAGTACTTC. The J gene is TRBJ2-7, the V gene TRBV19; D may be TRBD1 (6 bases). From germline, CDR1 is LNHDA and CDR2 SQIVND (reference sequence). CDR3 length: 14 residues. Between the trimmed V and J ends, which lost 6 bases and 4 bases, there was a span of 16 bases. Full variable domain (missing parts from reference TRBV19 and TRBJ2-7): DGGITQSPKYLFRKEGQNVTLSCEQNLNHDAMYWYRQDPGQGLRLIYYSQIVNDFQKGDIAEGYSVSREKKESFPLTVTSAQKNPTAFYLCASSRRSGVYEQYFGPGTRLTVT.

The rearrangement uses TRBV27 and TRBJ2-4; D gene ambiguous. Trimming removed 0 bases from V and 0 bases from J, with 6 bases in between. The CDR3 loop spans 15 amino acids. CDR1 MNHEY and CDR2 SMNVEV come from the germline V gene (reference sequence). The CDR3 region is CASSLSRIAKNIQYF. DNA of the CDR3: TGTGCCAGCAGTTTATCGCGAATAGCCAAAAACATTCAGTACTTC.

This clone is a singleton in its sample. The chain employs TRBV7-6 and TRBJ1-3; D is unclear. The CDR3 runs 13 residues. V was cut by 9 bases and J by 0 bases, with 9 bases left in between. Germline V CDR1 and CDR2: SGHVS, FNYEAQ. For the CDR3, the DNA is TGTGCCAGTTCCGGGCTCTCTGGAAACACCATATATTTT. Encoded protein: CASSGLSGNTIYF.

This sequence joins TRBV4-2 and TRBJ2-2; D tentatively reads TRBD1 or TRBD2 (6 bases each). Trimming removed 0 bases at V and 3 bases at J, with 14 bases between. The CDR3 runs to 17 residues. Per the germline V gene, CDR1 is LGHNA and CDR2 is YNFKEQ. CDR3 amino acids: CASSQDEGGLHTGELFF. DNA for the CDR3: TGTGCCAGCAGCCAAGATGAGGGGGGACTTCACACCGGGGAGCTGTTTTTT.

The chain joins TRBV6-4 to TRBJ2-1; perhaps TRBD2 as D (5 bases). The CDR3 is 16 residues long. V was clipped by 0 bases and J by 0 bases, with 9 bases between them. Germline CDR1 is MRHNA and CDR2 is SNTAGT. CDR3 residues: CASSDSAVSSYNEQFF. The CDR3, as DNA: TGTGCCAGCAGTGACTCAGCGGTTAGCTCCTACAATGAGCAGTTCTTC.

The chain uses TRBV15 and TRBJ2-7; no reliable D call. Trimming removed 0 bases at V and 6 bases at J, with 9 bases between. Germline assignment: CDR1 LNHNV and CDR2 YYDKDF (reference sequence). The CDR3 extends over 13 amino acids. The CDR3: CATSRDSRSEQYF. The CDR3 nucleotides read TGTGCCACCAGCAGAGATAGCCGCTCCGAGCAGTACTTC.

This clone has just one count. This chain links TRBV28 with TRBJ2-1; D ambiguous. Trimming took off 3 bases at V and 6 bases at J, with 12 bases between the two ends. Germline CDR1 MDHEN, CDR2 SYDVKM. The CDR3 consists of 14 residues. As DNA, the CDR3 is TGTGCCAGCAGTTTGGCTGGGTGGGCCAATGAGCAGTTCTTC. The encoded protein is CASSLAGWANEQFF.

This clone was picked up one time. The chain couples TRBV5-1 to TRBJ2-3; 13 bases map to TRBD2. This CDR3 comprises 18 residues. Trimming at V came to 7 bases and at J to 0 bases, leaving 11 bases not matched to a gene. CDR1 and CDR2 (germline): SGHRS, YFSETQ. CDR3 loop: CASGIGLAGAASTDTQYF. In DNA form, the CDR3 reads TGCGCCAGCGGAATAGGACTAGCGGGAGCCGCCAGCACAGATACGCAGTATTTT.

This chain connects TRBV14 to TRBJ2-7; 11 bases match TRBD2. The CDR3 runs 19 residues. Trimming cost V 5 bases and J 4 bases; bases outside gene matches: 19. Germline CDR1 is SGHDN and CDR2 is FVKESK. The DNA for the CDR3 is TGTGCCAGCAGCTCTAAACCCCAGCAAACTAGCGGGAGAGTATACGAGCAGTACTTC. It encodes CASSSKPQQTSGRVYEQYF.

The chain carries TRBV13 and TRBJ2-1; tentative D call: TRBD1 (6 bases). Germline V gives CDR1 PRHDT, CDR2 FYEKMQ (reference sequence). This CDR3 is 15 amino acids long. V was cut by 0 bases and J by 13 bases, with 19 bases left in between. CDR3 region: CASSLGQGHPMSQFF. The DNA for the CDR3 is TGTGCCAGCAGCTTAGGCCAGGGACACCCAATGAGCCAGTTCTTC.

As to this clone: This specimen includes other DNA sequences encoding the same CDR3. The chain is built from TRBV18 and TRBJ2-7; D unresolved. The V gene's germline CDR1 is KGHSH and CDR2 LQKENI. Trimming took off 2 bases at V and 2 bases at J, with 7 bases between the two ends. The CDR3 sequence is 13 residues long. The CDR3 here is CASSPGLAYEQYF. The CDR3 nucleotides read TGTGCCAGCTCACCAGGGTTGGCCTACGAGCAGTACTTC.